These 5 T cell receptor beta chains originate from one sample sequenced in a study of T cell repertoires in cytomegalovirus infection. TCRdb re-analysed the reads in MiXCR, keeping a single row per CDR3 protein. The sample includes just under 300,000 distinct CDR3 sequences, around 10% of them seen just once. Sequenced material: PBMCs. The receptors were gathered from a human donor in good health (CMV status not recorded). Some clones in this sample may be carry-over from other donors' samples.

Only a few counts were recorded for this clonotype. V is TRBV11-3 and J is TRBJ2-1, with D possibly being TRBD2 (7 bases). Trimming removed 0 bases from V and 2 bases from J, with 11 bases in between. The CDR3 sequence is 16 residues long. The germline CDR1 and CDR2 sequences are SGHNT and YENEEA. CDR3 protein: CASSLEVGGPYNEQFF. For the CDR3, the DNA is TGTGCCAGCAGCTTAGAGGTGGGGGGGCCCTACAATGAGCAGTTCTTC.

This clonotype has ten or more counts. The chain uses TRBV7-2 and TRBJ2-5; D is unclear. Looked up from germline, CDR1 is SGHTA and CDR2 is FQGNSA. V was trimmed by 1 base and J by 4 bases, leaving 7 bases between them. The CDR3 spans 13 residues. CDR3 protein: CASSLVPVETQYF. In nucleotides, the CDR3 is TGTGCCAGCAGCTTAGTTCCGGTAGAGACCCAGTACTTC.

The sample holds many counts of this clonotype. The chain joins TRBV2 to TRBJ1-2, with 9 bases lining up with TRBD1. J gave up 7 bases and V 4 bases, and 4 bases lay outside the gene matches. CDR1 is SNHLY and CDR2 is FYNNEI in the germline V gene. The CDR3 contains 13 residues. CDR3 coding DNA: TGTGCCAGCAGTGGGGGACAGGGTTCTGGCTACACCTTC. Its protein product is CASSGGQGSGYTF.

This clonotype was found a few times. J is TRBJ2-7 and V is TRBV28; TRBD1 matches 7 bases. V lost 8 bases and J lost 2; bases outside the gene matches: 6. This CDR3 is built from 13 residues. CDR1 is MDHEN, CDR2 SYDVKM, per germline. CDR3 sequence: CASRDSLTYEQYV. CDR3 bases: TGTGCCAGCCGGGACAGCTTGACCTACGAGCAGTACGTC.

At least ten counts were recorded for this clonotype. V is TRBV7-9 and J is TRBJ2-1; no definite D call. The germline V gene has CDR1 SEHNR and CDR2 FQNEAQ (reference sequence). CDR3 length: 14 residues. Trimming removed 4 bases from V and 9 bases from J, with 16 bases in between. The CDR3 spells CASSSHSPRVEQFF. CDR3 sequence (DNA): TGTGCCAGCAGCTCTCACAGCCCTCGTGTTGAGCAGTTCTTC.